This T cell receptor (beta chain) was identified in a study of T cells in Graves' hyperthyroidism and ophthalmopathy. Using 10 ml of fresh peripheral blood, PBMCs were prepared. In this sample, this clonotype turned up many times. Trimming shortened V by 0 bases and J by 1 base, and 6 bases separated the two germline ends. The CDR3 is 13 amino acids. Per the germline V gene, CDR1 is SQVTM and CDR2 is ANQGSEA. What was amplified from RNA transcripts were TCR beta CDR3 regions. With the HTBI primer set, the TCR CDR3 went through a first round of RT-PCR. MiXCR, applied by TCRdb to the multiplex PCR reads, yields one record per CDR3 protein. The sample includes 500,000 to 650,000 distinct CDR3 sequences, less than 20% of them seen just once.

V usage is TRBV29-1 and J usage is TRBJ1-1, with D uncertain. The receptor was derived from a middle-aged man with Graves' ophthalmopathy. Sequenced sample: blood. CDR3 DNA: TGCAGCGTTGAAGAACAGCCGAACACTGAAGCTTTCTTT. Its protein is CSVEEQPNTEAFF.